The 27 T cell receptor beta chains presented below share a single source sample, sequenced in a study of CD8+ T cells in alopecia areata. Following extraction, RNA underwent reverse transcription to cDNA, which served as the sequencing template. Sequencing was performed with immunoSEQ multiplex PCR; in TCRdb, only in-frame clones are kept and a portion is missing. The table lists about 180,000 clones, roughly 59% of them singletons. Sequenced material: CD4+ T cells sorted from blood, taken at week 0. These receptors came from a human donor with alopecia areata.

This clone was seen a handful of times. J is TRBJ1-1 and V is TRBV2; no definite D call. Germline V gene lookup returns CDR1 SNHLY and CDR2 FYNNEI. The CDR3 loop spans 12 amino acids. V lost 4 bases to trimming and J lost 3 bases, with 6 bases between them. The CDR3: CASSGLDTEAFF. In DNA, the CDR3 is TGTGCCAGCAGTGGACTTGACACTGAAGCTTTCTTT.

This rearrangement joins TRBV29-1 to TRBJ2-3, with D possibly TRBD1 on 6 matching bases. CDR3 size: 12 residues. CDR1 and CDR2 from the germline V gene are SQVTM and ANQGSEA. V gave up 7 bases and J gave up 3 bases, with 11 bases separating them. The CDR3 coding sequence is TGCAGCGCCGGACAGCTTACAGATACGCAGTATTTT. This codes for CSAGQLTDTQYF.

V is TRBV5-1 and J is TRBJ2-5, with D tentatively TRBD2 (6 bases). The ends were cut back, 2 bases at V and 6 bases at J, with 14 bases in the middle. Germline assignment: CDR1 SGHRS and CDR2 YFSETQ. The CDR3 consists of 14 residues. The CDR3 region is CASSFGTDSQTQYF. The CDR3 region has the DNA TGCGCCAGCAGCTTCGGGACTGACTCCCAGACCCAGTACTTC.

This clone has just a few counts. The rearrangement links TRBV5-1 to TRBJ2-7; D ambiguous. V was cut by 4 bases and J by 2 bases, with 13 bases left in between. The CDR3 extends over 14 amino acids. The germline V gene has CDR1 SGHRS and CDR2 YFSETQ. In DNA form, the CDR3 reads TGCGCCAGCAGCCCCTTTATAGGGACCTACGAGCAGTACTTC. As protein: CASSPFIGTYEQYF. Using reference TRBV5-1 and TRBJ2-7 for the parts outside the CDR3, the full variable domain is KAGVTQTPRYLIKTRGQQVTLSCSPISGHRSVSWYQQTPGQGLQFLFEYFSETQRNKGNFPGRFSGRQFSNSRSEMNVSTLELGDSALYLCASSPFIGTYEQYFGPGTRLTVT.

CDR3 DNA sequence: TGTGCCATGCGGGGAGCTAGCGGGGGGGATCCAGATACGCAGTATTTT. It yields the protein CAMRGASGGDPDTQYF. The chain has TRBV10-3 and TRBJ2-3; TRBD2 aligns across 12 bases. J lost 4 bases, V lost 9 bases, and 11 bases had no gene match. Germline assignment: CDR1 ENHRY and CDR2 SYGVKD. CDR3 size: 16 residues.

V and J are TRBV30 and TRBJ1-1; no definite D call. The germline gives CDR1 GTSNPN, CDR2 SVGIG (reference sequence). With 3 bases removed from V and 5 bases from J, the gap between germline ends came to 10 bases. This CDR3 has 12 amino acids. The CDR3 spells CAWRKTGTEAFF. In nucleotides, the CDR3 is TGTGCCTGGAGAAAGACGGGGACTGAAGCTTTCTTT.

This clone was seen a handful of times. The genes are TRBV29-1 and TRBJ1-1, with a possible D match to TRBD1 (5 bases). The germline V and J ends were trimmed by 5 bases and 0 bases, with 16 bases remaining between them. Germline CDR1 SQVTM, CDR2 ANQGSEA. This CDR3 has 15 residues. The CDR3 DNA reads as TGCAGCGTTCAGTTCCGGGGCCAAATGAACACTGAAGCTTTCTTT. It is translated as CSVQFRGQMNTEAFF.

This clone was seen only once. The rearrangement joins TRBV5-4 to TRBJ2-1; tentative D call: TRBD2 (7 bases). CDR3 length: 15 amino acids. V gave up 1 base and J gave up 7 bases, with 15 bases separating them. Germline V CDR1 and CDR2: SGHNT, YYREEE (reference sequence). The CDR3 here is CASSLRGGAGNEQFF. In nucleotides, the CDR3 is TGTGCCAGCAGCTTGCGCGGGGGCGCTGGAAATGAGCAGTTCTTC.

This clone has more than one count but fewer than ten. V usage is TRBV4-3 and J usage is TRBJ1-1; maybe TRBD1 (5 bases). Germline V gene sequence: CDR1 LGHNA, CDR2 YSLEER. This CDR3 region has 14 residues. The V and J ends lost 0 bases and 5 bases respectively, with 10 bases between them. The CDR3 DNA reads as TGCGCCAGCAGCCAAGACAGGGCAGGGACTGAAGCTTTCTTT. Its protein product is CASSQDRAGTEAFF.

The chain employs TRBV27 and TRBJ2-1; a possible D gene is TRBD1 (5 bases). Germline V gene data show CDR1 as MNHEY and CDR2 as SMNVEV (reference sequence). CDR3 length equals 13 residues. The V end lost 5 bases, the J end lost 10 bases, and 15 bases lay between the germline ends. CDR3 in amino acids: CASSPVGLGEQFF. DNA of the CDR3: TGTGCCAGCAGTCCGGTGGGGCTTGGGGAGCAGTTCTTC.

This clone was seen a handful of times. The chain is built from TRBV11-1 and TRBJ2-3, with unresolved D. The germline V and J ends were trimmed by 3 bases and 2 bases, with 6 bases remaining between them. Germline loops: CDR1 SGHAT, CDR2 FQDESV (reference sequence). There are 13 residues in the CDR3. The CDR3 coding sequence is TGTGCCAGCAGCTTTGGCAACACAGATACGCAGTATTTT. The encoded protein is CASSFGNTDTQYF.

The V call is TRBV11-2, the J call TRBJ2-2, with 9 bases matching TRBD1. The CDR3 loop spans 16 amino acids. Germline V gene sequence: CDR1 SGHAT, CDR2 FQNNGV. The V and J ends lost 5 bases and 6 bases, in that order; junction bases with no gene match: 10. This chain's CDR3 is CASSTFPGQGSGELFF. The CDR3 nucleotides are TGTGCCAGCAGCACCTTTCCGGGACAGGGATCCGGGGAGCTGTTTTTT.

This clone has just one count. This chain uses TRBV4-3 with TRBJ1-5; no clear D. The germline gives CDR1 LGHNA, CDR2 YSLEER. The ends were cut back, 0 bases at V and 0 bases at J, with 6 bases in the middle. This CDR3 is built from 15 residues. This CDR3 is CASSQEWVSNQPQHF. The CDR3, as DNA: TGCGCCAGCAGCCAAGAATGGGTTAGCAATCAGCCCCAGCATTTT.

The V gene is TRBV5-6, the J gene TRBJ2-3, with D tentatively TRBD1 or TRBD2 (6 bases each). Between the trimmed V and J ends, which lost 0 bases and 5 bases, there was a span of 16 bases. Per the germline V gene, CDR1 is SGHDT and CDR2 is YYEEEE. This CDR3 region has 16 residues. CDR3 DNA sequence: TGTGCCAGCAGCTTGGCTTCGGGGGCTGCTGTAGATACGCAGTATTTT. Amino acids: CASSLASGAAVDTQYF.

CDR3 coding DNA: TGCAGCGCCGAAGGACAGGGGAGCTCCTACAATGAGCAGTTCTTC. It is translated as CSAEGQGSSYNEQFF. The chain has TRBV29-1 and TRBJ2-1; 9 nucleotides match TRBD1. The CDR3 runs to 15 residues. Germline CDR1 SQVTM, CDR2 ANQGSEA. The J segment lost 0 bases and the V segment lost 7 bases, leaving 7 bases of the junction unmatched.

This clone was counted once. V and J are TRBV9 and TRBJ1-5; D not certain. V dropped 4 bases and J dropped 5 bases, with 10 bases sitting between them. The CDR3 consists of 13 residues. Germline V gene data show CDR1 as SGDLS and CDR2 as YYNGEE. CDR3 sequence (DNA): TGTGCCAGCAGCACGATTGGCGATCAGCCCCAGCATTTT. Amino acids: CASSTIGDQPQHF.

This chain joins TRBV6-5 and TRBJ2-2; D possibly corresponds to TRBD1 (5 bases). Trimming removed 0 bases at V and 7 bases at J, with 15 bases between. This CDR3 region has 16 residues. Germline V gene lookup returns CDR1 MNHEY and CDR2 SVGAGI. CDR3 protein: CASSYSSRAQGGELFF. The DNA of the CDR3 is TGTGCCAGCAGTTACTCGAGCAGGGCCCAGGGCGGGGAGCTGTTTTTT.

CDR3 sequence: CASSLKGRNSNQPQHF. In nucleotides, the CDR3 is TGTGCCAGCAGCTTAAAGGGGCGGAATAGCAATCAGCCCCAGCATTTT. The chain is built from TRBV5-4 and TRBJ1-5, with TRBD1 as a possible D gene (5 bases). The germline CDR1 and CDR2 sequences are SGHNT and YYREEE (reference sequence). The V end was cut by 2 bases, the J end by 0 bases, with 12 bases between. The CDR3 spans 16 residues.

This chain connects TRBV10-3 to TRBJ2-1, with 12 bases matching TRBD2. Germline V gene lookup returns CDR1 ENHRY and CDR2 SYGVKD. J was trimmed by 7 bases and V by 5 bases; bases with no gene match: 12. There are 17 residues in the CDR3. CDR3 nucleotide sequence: TGTGCCATCAGTCCGGCCGCTAGCGGGGGGGCTCGAAATGAGCAGTTCTTC. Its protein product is CAISPAASGGARNEQFF.

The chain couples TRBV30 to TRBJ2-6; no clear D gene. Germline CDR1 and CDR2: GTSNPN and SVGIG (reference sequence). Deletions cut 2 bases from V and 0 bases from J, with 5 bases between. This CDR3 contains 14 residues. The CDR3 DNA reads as TGTGCCTGGAGTAAGACCTCTGGGGCCAACGTCCTGACTTTC. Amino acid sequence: CAWSKTSGANVLTF.

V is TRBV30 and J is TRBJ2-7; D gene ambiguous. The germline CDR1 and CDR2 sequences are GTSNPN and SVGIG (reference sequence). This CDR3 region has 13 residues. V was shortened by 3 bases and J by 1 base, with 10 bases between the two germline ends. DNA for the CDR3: TGTGCCTGGAGCCGGATAGGGTCCTACGAGCAGTACTTC. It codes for CAWSRIGSYEQYF.

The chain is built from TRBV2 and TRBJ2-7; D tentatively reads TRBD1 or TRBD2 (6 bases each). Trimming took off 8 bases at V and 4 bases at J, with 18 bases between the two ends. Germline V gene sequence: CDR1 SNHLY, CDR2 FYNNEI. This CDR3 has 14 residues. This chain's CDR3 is CASGGRTEGYEQYF. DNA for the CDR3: TGTGCCAGCGGTGGGAGGACAGAGGGTTACGAGCAGTACTTC.

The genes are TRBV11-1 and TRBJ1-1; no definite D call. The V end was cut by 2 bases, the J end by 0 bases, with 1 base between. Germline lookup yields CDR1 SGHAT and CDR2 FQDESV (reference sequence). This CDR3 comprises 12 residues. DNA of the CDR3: TGTGCCAGCAGCTTATTGAACACTGAAGCTTTCTTT. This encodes CASSLLNTEAFF. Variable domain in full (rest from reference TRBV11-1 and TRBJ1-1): EAEVAQSPRYKITEKSQAVAFWCDPISGHATLYWYRQILGQGPELLVQFQDESVVDDSQLPKDRFSAERLKGVDSTLKIQPAELGDSAMYLCASSLLNTEAFFGQGTRLTVV.

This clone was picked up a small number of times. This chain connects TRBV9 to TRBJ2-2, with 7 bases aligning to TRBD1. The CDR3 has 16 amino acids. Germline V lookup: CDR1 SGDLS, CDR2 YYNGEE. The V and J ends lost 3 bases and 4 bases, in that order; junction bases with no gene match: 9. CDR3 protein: CASSAPTGAATGELFF. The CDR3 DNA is TGTGCCAGCAGCGCACCAACAGGGGCGGCCACCGGGGAGCTGTTTTTT. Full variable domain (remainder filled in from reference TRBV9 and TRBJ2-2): DSGVTQTPKHLITATGQRVTLRCSPRSGDLSVYWYQQSLDQGLQFLIQYYNGEERAKGNILERFSAQQFPDLHSELNLSSLELGDSALYFCASSAPTGAATGELFFGEGSRLTVL.

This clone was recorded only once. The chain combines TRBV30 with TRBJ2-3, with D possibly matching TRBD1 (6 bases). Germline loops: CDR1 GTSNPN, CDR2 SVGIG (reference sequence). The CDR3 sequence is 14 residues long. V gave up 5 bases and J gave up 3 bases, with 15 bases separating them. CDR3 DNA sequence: TGTGCCTGGCACACAGGGTTCTTTACAGATACGCAGTATTTT. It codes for CAWHTGFFTDTQYF.

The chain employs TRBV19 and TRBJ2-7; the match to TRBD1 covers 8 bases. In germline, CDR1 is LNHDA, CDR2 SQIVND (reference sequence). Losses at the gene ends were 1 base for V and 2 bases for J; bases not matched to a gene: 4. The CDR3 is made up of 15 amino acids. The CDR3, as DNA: TGTGCCAGTAGTATAGGGTCCAGGGGGCCCTACGAGCAGTACTTC. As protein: CASSIGSRGPYEQYF.

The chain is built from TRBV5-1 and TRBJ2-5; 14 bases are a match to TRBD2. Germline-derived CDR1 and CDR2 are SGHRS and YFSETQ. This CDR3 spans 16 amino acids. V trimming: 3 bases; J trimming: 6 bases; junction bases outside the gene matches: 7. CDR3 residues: CASSSGLAGGRKTQYF. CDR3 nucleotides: TGCGCCAGCAGCTCCGGACTAGCGGGGGGCCGAAAGACCCAGTACTTC. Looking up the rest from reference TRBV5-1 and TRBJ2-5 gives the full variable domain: KAGVTQTPRYLIKTRGQQVTLSCSPISGHRSVSWYQQTPGQGLQFLFEYFSETQRNKGNFPGRFSGRQFSNSRSEMNVSTLELGDSALYLCASSSGLAGGRKTQYFGPGTRLLVL.